One and the same sample provided the 20 T cell receptor beta chains below, sequenced in a study of blood T cell repertoires in COVID-19. Some clones are missing from TCRdb's copy, which holds only in-frame ones; the method was immunoSEQ multiplex PCR. The sample shows 200,000 to 250,000 clones, about 87% of them seen only once. Material for sequencing was peripheral blood. These receptors all come from a man in his thirties or forties with COVID-19, enrolled during active disease.

The J gene is TRBJ1-3, the V gene TRBV4-3; no reliable D call. V was clipped by 1 base and J by 4 bases, with 11 bases between them. The CDR3 runs 15 residues. The germline V gene encodes CDR1 LGHNA and CDR2 YSLEER. The CDR3 region is CASSQAQGEGNTIYF. CDR3 coding DNA: TGCGCCAGCAGCCAAGCCCAAGGAGAGGGAAACACCATATATTTT.

CDR3 DNA sequence: TGTGCCAGCAGTGAAGATCGGGACTACGAGCAGTACTTC. Encoded protein: CASSEDRDYEQYF. The V gene is TRBV2, the J gene TRBJ2-7; D may be TRBD2 (5 bases). Germline CDR1 is SNHLY and CDR2 is FYNNEI. This CDR3 comprises 13 residues. The germline V and J ends were trimmed by 1 base and 3 bases, with 7 bases remaining between them.

The chain has TRBV7-2 and TRBJ2-3; tentatively, D is TRBD2 (6 bases). Trimming removed 2 bases at V and 0 bases at J, with 15 bases between. The CDR3 runs to 17 residues. Germline loops: CDR1 SGHTA, CDR2 FQGNSA. CDR3 sequence: CASSLLGSGSSTDTQYF. The DNA of the CDR3 is TGTGCCAGCAGCTTACTCGGTAGCGGTTCTAGCACAGATACGCAGTATTTT. The whole variable domain, remainder taken from reference TRBV7-2 and TRBJ2-3, is GAGVSQSPSNKVTEKGKDVELRCDPISGHTALYWYRQSLGQGLEFLIYFQGNSAPDKSGLPSDRFSAERTGGSVSTLTIQRTQQEDSAVYLCASSLLGSGSSTDTQYFGPGTRLTVL.

The rearrangement uses TRBV25-1 and TRBJ1-1; no reliable D call. The CDR3 sequence is 15 residues long. V gave up 3 bases and J gave up 0 bases, with 11 bases separating them. Germline CDR1 MGHDK, CDR2 SYGVNS. This CDR3 is CASSETAGLNTEAFF. The CDR3 DNA is TGTGCCAGCAGTGAGACGGCAGGATTGAACACTGAAGCTTTCTTT. The full variable domain, its missing parts supplied by reference TRBV25-1 and TRBJ1-1, is EADIYQTPRYLVIGTGKKITLECSQTMGHDKMYWYQQDPGMELHLIHYSYGVNSTEKGDLSSESTVSRIRTEHFPLTLESARPSHTSQYLCASSETAGLNTEAFFGQGTRLTVV.

The chain is built from TRBV29-1 and TRBJ2-3, with 7 bases matching TRBD2. Per the germline V gene, CDR1 is SQVTM and CDR2 is ANQGSEA. V dropped 1 base and J dropped 4; count of bases not matched to a gene: 2. The CDR3 sequence is 13 residues long. The CDR3, as DNA: TGCAGCGTTGAAGGACTAGCTTCAGATACGCAGTATTTT. It encodes CSVEGLASDTQYF.

This chain connects TRBV5-4 to TRBJ2-2, with TRBD1 matching 7 bases. CDR1 is SGHNT, CDR2 YYREEE, per germline (reference sequence). The CDR3 runs 13 residues. V lost 4 bases and J lost 6; bases outside the gene matches: 3. The CDR3 coding sequence is TGTGCCAGCAGCCCGACAGGGCCCGGGGAGCTGTTTTTT. Translating gives CASSPTGPGELFF.

The rearrangement uses TRBV18 and TRBJ2-7, with TRBD1 matching 9 bases. The CDR3 sequence is 15 residues long. Germline CDR1 and CDR2: KGHSH and LQKENI. V gave up 2 bases and J gave up 3 bases; unmatched junction bases: 5. The chain's CDR3 is CASSPTTGGFYEQYF. The DNA of the CDR3 is TGTGCCAGCTCACCAACTACAGGGGGCTTCTACGAGCAGTACTTC.

The gene calls are TRBV11-2 and TRBJ1-1; perhaps TRBD1 as D (6 bases). CDR1 is SGHAT and CDR2 is FQNNGV in the germline V gene. V lost 5 bases and J 1 base, leaving 14 bases between the germline ends. This CDR3 has 15 residues. The DNA of the CDR3 is TGTGCCAGCAGCGTAACCGGGACAAAGAACACTGAAGCTTTCTTT. This gives the protein CASSVTGTKNTEAFF.

This clone has more than one count but fewer than ten. The chain links TRBV18 to TRBJ1-6; D may be TRBD1 (6 bases). This CDR3 is 15 amino acids long. V gave up 2 bases and J gave up 7 bases, with 12 bases separating them. Germline V gene data show CDR1 as KGHSH and CDR2 as LQKENI. CDR3 nucleotide sequence: TGTGCCAGCTCACCATTGGGGGCGGAGAATTCACCCCTCCACTTT. Protein: CASSPLGAENSPLHF.

The V call is TRBV10-3, the J call TRBJ1-2, with 8 bases that match TRBD1. The CDR3 totals 14 residues. Trimming removed 6 bases from V and 6 bases from J; junction bases left unmatched: 9. The germline gives CDR1 ENHRY, CDR2 SYGVKD. CDR3 coding DNA: TGTGCCATCAGGACCTTAGACAGGGGCCATGGCTACACCTTC. Its protein product is CAIRTLDRGHGYTF.

The V call is TRBV30, the J call TRBJ2-3; possible D gene TRBD2, 5 bases. Trimming took 4 bases from V and 1 from J, leaving 6 bases between them. CDR3 size: 12 residues. Germline V gene data show CDR1 as GTSNPN and CDR2 as SVGIG (reference sequence). CDR3 amino acids: CAWNGGTDTQYF. CDR3 nucleotides: TGTGCCTGGAACGGGGGCACAGATACGCAGTATTTT. Variable domain in full (rest from reference TRBV30 and TRBJ2-3): SQTIHQWPATLVQPVGSPLSLECTVEGTSNPNLYWYRQAAGRGLQLLFYSVGIGQISSEVPQNLSASRPQDRQFILSSKKLLLSDSGFYLCAWNGGTDTQYFGPGTRLTVL.

The genes are TRBV9 and TRBJ1-2, with 9 bases that match TRBD1. Trimming removed 2 bases from V and 4 bases from J; junction bases left unmatched: 15. Germline V gives CDR1 SGDLS, CDR2 YYNGEE. The CDR3 runs 18 residues. The CDR3 reads CASSVFPGGTGSPYGYTF. The CDR3 DNA reads TGTGCCAGCAGCGTTTTCCCCGGGGGGACAGGGTCCCCCTATGGCTACACCTTC.

The chain recombines TRBV19 with TRBJ1-1, with D maybe TRBD1 (5 bases). This CDR3 is built from 16 residues. The V and J ends lost 4 bases and 5 bases respectively, with 20 bases between them. Germline loops: CDR1 LNHDA, CDR2 SQIVND (reference sequence). The CDR3 DNA follows: TGTGCCAGTAGTACTAGCGGGACGACCCCGCGGACTGAAGCTTTCTTT. This codes for CASSTSGTTPRTEAFF.

In its sample, this clone was seen a few times. The chain's CDR3 is CATSRDFLRDNYGYTF. Here the CDR3 DNA reads TGTGCCACCAGCAGAGATTTCCTGCGGGATAACTATGGCTACACCTTC. The chain couples TRBV15 to TRBJ1-2; D is ambiguous. Trimming stripped 0 bases from V and 1 base from J, with 12 bases between. Germline values: CDR1 LNHNV, CDR2 YYDKDF (reference sequence). The CDR3 is 16 residues long.

This chain connects TRBV28 to TRBJ2-1; TRBD2 matches at 10 bases. This CDR3 has 14 amino acids. After removal of 6 bases from V and 5 bases from J, the junction contained 4 bases not matched to a gene. The germline CDR1 and CDR2 sequences are MDHEN and SYDVKM. CDR3 amino acids: CASSPSGRNNEQFF. Here the CDR3 DNA reads TGTGCCAGCAGCCCTAGCGGGAGAAACAATGAGCAGTTCTTC.

J is TRBJ2-3 and V is TRBV7-2, with TRBD1 as a possible D gene (6 bases). The CDR3 spans 15 residues. CDR1 is SGHTA, CDR2 FQGNSA, per germline. V shed 3 bases and J shed 2 bases, with 12 bases lying between them. CDR3 nucleotides: TGTGCCAGCAGCTTCCGGGACATATACACAGATACGCAGTATTTT. Translating gives CASSFRDIYTDTQYF.

The J gene is TRBJ2-3, the V gene TRBV24-1, with TRBD1 matching 8 bases. Trimming at V came to 3 bases and at J to 2 bases, leaving 6 bases not matched to a gene. This CDR3 is built from 16 residues. The V gene's germline CDR1 is KGHDR and CDR2 SFDVKD. CDR3 sequence: CATSDPLGQVTDTQYF. DNA of the CDR3: TGTGCCACCAGTGATCCACTGGGACAGGTCACAGATACGCAGTATTTT.

The table lists this clone with a few counts. The chain has TRBV12-5 and TRBJ2-7, with 7 bases identical to TRBD1. The J segment lost 2 bases and the V segment lost 6 bases, leaving 7 bases of the junction unmatched. The CDR3 is made up of 14 amino acids. Looked up from germline, CDR1 is LGHNT and CDR2 is FRNRAP. CDR3: CASGKGAITYEQYF. The CDR3 DNA reads TGTGCTAGTGGCAAGGGGGCTATCACCTACGAGCAGTACTTC.

This clone has a single count. This chain connects TRBV5-6 to TRBJ1-6, with TRBD1 as a possible D gene (6 bases). V was cut by 4 bases and J by 4 bases, with 6 bases left in between. Germline CDR1 is SGHDT and CDR2 is YYEEEE. The CDR3 covers 13 residues. The CDR3 sequence is CASSGQYNSPLHF. CDR3 DNA sequence: TGTGCCAGCAGCGGACAGTATAATTCACCCCTCCACTTT.

The chain joins TRBV24-1 to TRBJ2-1; the D gene is possibly TRBD1 (6 bases). Trimming shortened V by 0 bases and J by 5 bases, and 7 bases separated the two germline ends. Germline V gives CDR1 KGHDR, CDR2 SFDVKD. The CDR3 runs 14 residues. The CDR3 DNA reads as TGTGCCACCAGTGATTTGACAGGGAACAATGAGCAGTTCTTC. Protein sequence: CATSDLTGNNEQFF.